A single sample is the source of the 26 T cell receptor beta chains below, sequenced in a study of blood T cell repertoires in COVID-19. Data came from immunoSEQ multiplex PCR; TCRdb stores just in-frame clones and leaves some out. The sample holds approximately 290,000 clones; 70% to 90% are singletons and the top ten take about 4.1%. Sequences were obtained from PBMCs or T cells enriched from blood (not recorded which). The receptors here all came from a woman in her 30s who had recovered from COVID-19.

J is TRBJ2-3 and V is TRBV14; a possible D gene is TRBD2 (6 bases). CDR1 SGHDN and CDR2 FVKESK come from the germline V gene. The germline V and J ends were trimmed by 5 bases and 2 bases, with 11 bases remaining between them. This CDR3 has 14 residues. The CDR3 loop is CASSFLAITDTQYF. In DNA form, the CDR3 reads TGTGCCAGCAGCTTTCTAGCGATCACAGATACGCAGTATTTT.

The rearrangement joins TRBV28 to TRBJ1-2; possibly TRBD1 for D (6 bases). The CDR3 length is 17 residues. Germline assignment: CDR1 MDHEN and CDR2 SYDVKM. With 5 bases removed from V and 1 base from J, the gap between germline ends came to 20 bases. For the CDR3, the DNA is TGTGCCAGCAGTCTTGGGGGGGCGACCACCTTTAACTATGGCTACACCTTC. Its translation is CASSLGGATTFNYGYTF.

This clone was seen just once. The chain employs TRBV18 and TRBJ1-5, with TRBD1 matching 8 bases. CDR3 length: 15 residues. Losses at the gene ends were 3 bases for V and 5 bases for J; bases not matched to a gene: 6. Germline CDR1 reads KGHSH; CDR2 reads LQKENI. This CDR3 reads CASSPSGGRDQPQHF. The CDR3 bases are TGTGCCAGCTCACCGTCAGGGGGCAGGGATCAGCCCCAGCATTTT.

The chain employs TRBV7-2 and TRBJ2-7, with 7 nucleotides matching TRBD1. The junction had 2 bases not matched to a gene; V was cut back by 1 base and J by 2 bases. The germline V gene has CDR1 SGHTA and CDR2 FQGNSA. The CDR3 has 14 residues. DNA of the CDR3: TGTGCCAGCAGCTTAGGAGGGGGCCCCTACGAGCAGTACTTC. As protein: CASSLGGGPYEQYF. Variable domain in full (rest from reference TRBV7-2 and TRBJ2-7): GAGVSQSPSNKVTEKGKDVELRCDPISGHTALYWYRQSLGQGLEFLIYFQGNSAPDKSGLPSDRFSAERTGGSVSTLTIQRTQQEDSAVYLCASSLGGGPYEQYFGPGTRLTVT.

This clone was seen just once. V gene TRBV11-3 combines with J gene TRBJ2-7, with TRBD1 identical over 9 bases. CDR3 length: 14 residues. Germline CDR1 reads SGHNT; CDR2 reads YENEEA. V was clipped by 5 bases and J by 4 bases; unmatched bases: 6. CDR3 loop: CASSAYGQGYEQYF. The CDR3 nucleotides are TGTGCCAGCAGCGCTTATGGACAGGGGTACGAGCAGTACTTC.

This chain links TRBV4-2 with TRBJ2-7; TRBD2 agrees at 13 bases. This CDR3 spans 15 amino acids. Trimming took 4 bases from V and 4 from J; bases not matched to a gene: 4. Germline lookup yields CDR1 LGHNA and CDR2 YNFKEQ. CDR3 sequence reads: CASSPRLAGGYEQYF. The CDR3 nucleotides read TGTGCCAGCAGCCCTAGACTAGCGGGGGGTTACGAGCAGTACTTC.

There are a few counts of this clone. The chain combines TRBV19 with TRBJ1-1, with D possibly matching TRBD1 (5 bases). Germline CDR1 LNHDA, CDR2 SQIVND (reference sequence). CDR3 size: 13 residues. Trimming removed 10 bases at V and 4 bases at J, with 16 bases between. CDR3 DNA: TGTGCCACATTCCCACAGGTAGGCACTGAAGCTTTCTTT. It yields the protein CATFPQVGTEAFF.

This chain connects TRBV2 to TRBJ2-2; no reliable D call. V was trimmed by 6 bases and J by 3 bases, leaving 5 bases between them. Germline-derived CDR1 and CDR2 are SNHLY and FYNNEI. CDR3 size: 12 residues. CDR3 in DNA: TGTGCCAGCAGACTTGACACCGGGGAGCTGTTTTTT. Protein sequence: CASRLDTGELFF.

The rearrangement uses TRBV6-1 and TRBJ1-1; no firm D call. The V and J ends lost 1 base and 10 bases respectively, with 7 bases between them. Per germline, CDR1 MNHNS and CDR2 SASEGT. CDR3 length: 11 amino acids. CDR3 nucleotides: TGTGCCAGCAGTGAAGTCGGGATAGCTTTCTTT. This gives the protein CASSEVGIAFF.

V is TRBV6-4 and J is TRBJ2-1; 8 bases map to TRBD1. The CDR3 runs to 13 residues. Per the germline V gene, CDR1 is MRHNA and CDR2 is SNTAGT. V shed 0 bases and J 9 bases; nucleotides not matched to a gene: 1. The CDR3 reads CASSDSDRGEQFF. CDR3 bases: TGTGCCAGCAGTGACTCCGACAGGGGTGAGCAGTTCTTC.

The chain is built from TRBV7-2 and TRBJ2-1; TRBD2 matches 7 bases. The CDR3 is made up of 17 amino acids. Germline loops: CDR1 SGHTA, CDR2 FQGNSA. V trimming: 7 bases; J trimming: 13 bases; junction bases outside the gene matches: 25. The DNA for the CDR3 is TGTGCCAGCACCGAACCCACGAGGACTAGGGACGGGGGAAAACAGTTCTTC. Translating gives CASTEPTRTRDGGKQFF.

This rearrangement joins TRBV21-1 to TRBJ1-6. TRBV21-1 represents a pseudogene. The CDR3 sequence is 13 residues long. The CDR3 DNA reads as TGTGCCAGCAGCCCTACCCCCTCCACACCCCTCCACTTT. Translating it yields CASSPTPSTPLHF.

This clone was picked up one time. V is TRBV11-3 and J is TRBJ2-2; D is possibly TRBD1 (6 bases). This CDR3 comprises 13 residues. Trimming removed 5 bases at V and 5 bases at J, with 9 bases between. The germline V gene encodes CDR1 SGHNT and CDR2 YENEEA. CDR3: CASSEQGTGELFF. CDR3 in DNA: TGTGCCAGCAGCGAACAGGGAACCGGGGAGCTGTTTTTT.

This clone was recorded a few times. The chain carries TRBV5-5 and TRBJ1-4, with 9 bases matching TRBD1. This CDR3 has 16 residues. Germline CDR1 reads SGHKS; CDR2 reads YYEKEE (reference sequence). J was trimmed by 3 bases and V by 3 bases; bases with no gene match: 6. The CDR3 sequence: CASSSDRGKANEKLFF. In nucleotides, the CDR3 is TGTGCCAGCAGCTCTGACAGGGGGAAGGCTAATGAAAAACTGTTTTTT.

The chain employs TRBV10-3 and TRBJ2-7, with D perhaps TRBD1 (5 bases). The CDR3 runs 13 residues. CDR1 and CDR2 from the germline V gene are ENHRY and SYGVKD. V was shortened by 8 bases and J by 1 base, with 12 bases between the two germline ends. CDR3: CAISTVGSYEQYF. CDR3 coding DNA: TGTGCCATCTCGACAGTTGGTTCCTACGAGCAGTACTTC.

V gene TRBV7-9 combines with J gene TRBJ2-5, with TRBD1 matching 9 bases. Trimming removed 6 bases from V and 3 bases from J; junction bases left unmatched: 5. The CDR3 covers 14 residues. The germline CDR1 and CDR2 sequences are SEHNR and FQNEAQ (reference sequence). The CDR3, as DNA: TGTGCCAGCAGTCCCCGGACAGGGGAAGAGACCCAGTACTTC. This encodes CASSPRTGEETQYF. Supplemented by reference TRBV7-9 and TRBJ2-5, the full variable domain reads DTGVSQNPRHKITKRGQNVTFRCDPISEHNRLYWYRQTLGQGPEFLTYFQNEAQLEKSRLLSDRFSAERPKGSFSTLEIQRTEQGDSAMYLCASSPRTGEETQYFGPGTRLLVL.

The chain is built from TRBV30 and TRBJ1-2, with a weak D call TRBD1 (6 bases). Per germline, CDR1 GTSNPN and CDR2 SVGIG (reference sequence). V dropped 7 bases and J dropped 4 bases, with 13 bases sitting between them. The CDR3 totals 12 residues. Here the CDR3 DNA reads TGTGCCTCGCCGACAGGCGGCTATGGCTACACCTTC. Residues: CASPTGGYGYTF.

V usage is TRBV24-1 and J usage is TRBJ2-1, with TRBD2 matching over 11 bases. V dropped 1 base and J dropped 5; count of bases not matched to a gene: 6. Germline V gives CDR1 KGHDR, CDR2 SFDVKD. CDR3 size: 17 residues. The CDR3 coding sequence is TGTGCCACCAGTGATTTCGCGACTAGCGGGGTAGACAATGAGCAGTTCTTC. It specifies CATSDFATSGVDNEQFF.

The chain carries TRBV19 and TRBJ1-2, with TRBD1 matching 7 bases. CDR3 length: 14 amino acids. The germline V gene has CDR1 LNHDA and CDR2 SQIVND (reference sequence). V dropped 5 bases and J dropped 8; count of bases not matched to a gene: 11. The CDR3: CASSVLPGQRGYTF. The CDR3 DNA reads as TGTGCCAGTAGTGTCCTCCCGGGACAGCGCGGCTACACCTTC.

V gene TRBV7-9 combines with J gene TRBJ1-5, with D maybe TRBD1 (6 bases). Germline V gives CDR1 SEHNR, CDR2 FQNEAQ (reference sequence). The V end lost 1 base, the J end lost 2 bases, and 15 bases lay between the germline ends. The CDR3 runs 17 residues. The DNA of the CDR3 is TGTGCCAGCAGCTTAGAACCCTTAAACAGGGGCAATCAGCCCCAGCATTTT. As protein: CASSLEPLNRGNQPQHF.

V and J are TRBV6-5 and TRBJ1-2, with D hard to call. Germline CDR1 and CDR2: MNHEY and SVGAGI. V was clipped by 2 bases and J by 3 bases, with 7 bases between them. This CDR3 region has 13 residues. The CDR3 protein is CASSYEEYYGYTF. In DNA, the CDR3 is TGTGCCAGCAGTTACGAGGAGTACTATGGCTACACCTTC.

The rearrangement links TRBV28 to TRBJ1-2; 11 nucleotides agree with TRBD1. The junction had 11 bases not matched to a gene; V was cut back by 0 bases and J by 2 bases. CDR3 length: 19 amino acids. The germline V gene encodes CDR1 MDHEN and CDR2 SYDVKM. CDR3 DNA sequence: TGTGCCAGCAGTTTATGGGAGGGGGGACAGGGGGAATCGAACTATGGCTACACCTTC. Protein product: CASSLWEGGQGESNYGYTF.

The CDR3 sequence is CASSYARDEQFF. The CDR3 region has the DNA TGTGCCAGCAGTTACGCTAGAGATGAGCAGTTCTTC. This chain links TRBV6-2 or TRBV6-3 with TRBJ2-1; no clear D gene. The CDR3 spans 12 residues. V gave up 2 bases and J gave up 8 bases, with 7 bases separating them. The germline V gene encodes CDR1 MNHEY and CDR2 SVGEGT.

The chain has TRBV6-5 and TRBJ1-5; D is possibly TRBD1 (6 bases). CDR1 and CDR2 (germline): MNHEY, SVGAGI. The CDR3 is 14 residues long. V lost 7 bases and J 4 bases, leaving 14 bases between the germline ends. The CDR3 DNA reads TGTGCCAGCAAGTCTCAGGGGTTTAATCAGCCCCAGCATTTT. Residues: CASKSQGFNQPQHF.

This chain links TRBV20-1 with TRBJ1-1; D may be TRBD1 (5 bases). This CDR3 has 14 residues. Trimming shortened V by 3 bases and J by 1 base, and 12 bases separated the two germline ends. CDR1 and CDR2 from the germline V gene are DFQATT and SNEGSKA (reference sequence). For the CDR3, the DNA is TGCAGTGCTAGTAGGGGACTTACGAACACTGAAGCTTTCTTT. Translation: CSASRGLTNTEAFF.

This sequence joins TRBV28 and TRBJ1-2, with a tentative D call TRBD1 (5 bases). Trimming pared 6 bases from V and 9 bases from J, leaving 11 bases between. CDR1 is MDHEN, CDR2 SYDVKM, per germline. This CDR3 is built from 11 residues. CDR3 sequence (DNA): TGTGCCAGCAGGCGGGGGGGTCGCTACACCTTC. This gives the protein CASRRGGRYTF.